This is a list of T cell receptor beta chains from one sample in a study of CD8 T cells in ankylosing spondylitis. TCRdb recomputed calls from the 5' RACE reads with MiXCR, one row per CDR3 protein. The sample holds under 450,000 distinct CDR3 sequences, approximately 17% seen once. Sequencing input: blood, either unsorted or a sorted T cell fraction (not recorded which). All receptors derive from a male donor with ankylosing spondylitis. The CDR3 runs from the conserved cysteine through the conserved F or W. D genes are given only for firm matches. For some rows the clone size is stated as once, few or many, or as a class when expanded; others skip it.

TRBV20-1,-,-,TRBJ1-5,TGCAGTGCTAGAGATCCCGATGGTTTAAGCAATCAGCCCCAGCATTTT,CSARDPDGLSNQPQHF
TRBV7-3,-,few,TRBJ2-1,TGTGCCAGCAGCTCGAACGACAGCAGTTTGGACAATGAGCAGTTCTTC,CASSSNDSSLDNEQFF
TRBV11-2,TRBD2,few,TRBJ2-7,TGTGCCAGCAGCCTACGACTGGGACTAGCGGGGGTCGCATCCTACGAGCAGTACTTC,CASSLRLGLAGVASYEQYF
TRBV5-1,-,-,TRBJ1-3,TGCGCCAGCAGCTTGGGGGCAGAGAACACCATATATTTT,CASSLGAENTIYF
TRBV14,TRBD1,-,TRBJ1-2,TGTGCCAGCAGCCACCGGACAGGGGCGCGAGGCTACACCTTC,CASSHRTGARGYTF
TRBV6-1,TRBD2,-,TRBJ2-3,TGTGCCAGCAGCAGTCCCGGGCTAGCGGGGGGTCTAGAGACAGATACGCAGTATTTT,CASSSPGLAGGLETDTQYF
TRBV6-1,-,few,TRBJ2-1,TGTGCCAGCAGATTGGGACTCTACAATGAGCAGTTCTTC,CASRLGLYNEQFF
TRBV4-2,-,many,TRBJ1-5,TGTGCCAGCAGCCAAGATAAAGAGACGGACAATAGCAATCAGCCCCAGCATTTT,CASSQDKETDNSNQPQHF
TRBV7-9,-,-,TRBJ1-2,TGTGCCAGCAGCTCCAACGGAGGCAGGGAGGGTGTCTATGGCTACACCTTC,CASSSNGGREGVYGYTF
TRBV19,-,-,TRBJ2-7,TGTGCCAGTAGTATTAAGGAGGGGGACGGCTACGAGCAGTACTTC,CASSIKEGDGYEQYF
TRBV19,-,few,TRBJ2-5,TGTGCCAGTAGTACCCCTCGGGGACGCCAAGAGACCCAGTACTTC,CASSTPRGRQETQYF
TRBV13,-,-,TRBJ2-1,TGTGCCAGCAGCTTACGTAGCGGCGATGAGCAGTTCTTC,CASSLRSGDEQFF
TRBV18,TRBD2,few,TRBJ2-7,TGTGCCAGCTCACCACCGGAGCTAGCGGGAGTCTACGAGCAGTACTTC,CASSPPELAGVYEQYF
TRBV6-1,-,few,TRBJ2-2,TGTGCCAGCAGTCGTTCCGGGTCGGGACCCGGGGAGCTGTTTTTT,CASSRSGSGPGELFF